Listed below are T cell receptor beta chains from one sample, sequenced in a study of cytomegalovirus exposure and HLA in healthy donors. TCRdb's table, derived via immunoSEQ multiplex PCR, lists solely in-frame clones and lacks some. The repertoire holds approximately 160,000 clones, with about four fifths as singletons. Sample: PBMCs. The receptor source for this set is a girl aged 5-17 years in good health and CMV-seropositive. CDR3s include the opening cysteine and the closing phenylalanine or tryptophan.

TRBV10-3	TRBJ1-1	CAIGLGGTEAFF
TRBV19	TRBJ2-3	CASSTGQLTDTQYF
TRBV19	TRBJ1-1	CASSIVTGGSTEAFF
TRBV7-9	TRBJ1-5	CATGQGASNQPQHF
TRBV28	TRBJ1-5	CASSTDQDQPQHF
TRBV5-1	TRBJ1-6	CASSLPGGDSPLHF
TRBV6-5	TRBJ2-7	CASSYKDRGTSDEQYF
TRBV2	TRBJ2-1	CASKQTGYNEQFF
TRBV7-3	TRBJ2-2	CASSSQGEANTGELFF
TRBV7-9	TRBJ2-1	CASSLVPDLEQFF
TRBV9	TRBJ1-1	CASSSGGESTEAFF
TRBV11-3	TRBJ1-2	CASSTGTGAPDGYTF
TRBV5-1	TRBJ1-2	CASSLGSRTATSYTF
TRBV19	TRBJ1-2	CASTNIRDRGLDYGYTF
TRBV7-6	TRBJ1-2	CASSGGYGYTF
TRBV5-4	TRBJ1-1	CASSRGRSADEAFF
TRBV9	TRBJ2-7	CASSVVGQGIHEQYF
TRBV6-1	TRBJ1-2	CASSVSGANYGYTF
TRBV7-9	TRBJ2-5	CSSSFTGTGRKETQYF
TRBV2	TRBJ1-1	CASSGPRGNTEAFF
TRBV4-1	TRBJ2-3	CASSQLSGGQYF
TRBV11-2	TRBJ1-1	CASSFILPGTAPGDTEAFF
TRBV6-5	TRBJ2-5	CASSLSGGLEETQYF
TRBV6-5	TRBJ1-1	CASSSGTSGLTEAFF
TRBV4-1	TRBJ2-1	CASSQRDRENEQFF
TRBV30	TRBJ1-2	CAFTEETNYGYTF
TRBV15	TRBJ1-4	CATSNRGRTNEKLFF
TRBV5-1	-	CASSLAKVAQGEQYF
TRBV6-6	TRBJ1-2	CASSYWTGYGYTF
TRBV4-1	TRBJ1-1	CASSQPTAGRSNTEAFF
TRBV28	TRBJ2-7	CASSLISPGQGSYEQYF
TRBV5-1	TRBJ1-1	CASSLEGLWSEAFF
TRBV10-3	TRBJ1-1	CAISELNMNTEAFF
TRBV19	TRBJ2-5	CASRQQETQYF
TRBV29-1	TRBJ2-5	CSDERSSGGSHVTQYF
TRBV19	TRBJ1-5	CASSFHSNQPQHF
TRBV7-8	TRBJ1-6	CASSRKQLGSSYNSPLHF
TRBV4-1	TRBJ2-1	CASSYGDRDINEQFF
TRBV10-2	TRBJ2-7	CASIGEVGQGRVEQYF
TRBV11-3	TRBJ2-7	CASSLDPFGRGQYF
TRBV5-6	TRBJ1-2	CASRYRGWSYGYTF
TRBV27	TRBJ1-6	CASSSPPGRSISPLHF
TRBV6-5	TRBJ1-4	CASRIYRGRREKLFF
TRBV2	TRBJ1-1	CASSEQNTEAFF
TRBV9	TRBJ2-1	CASSVASGRGNNNEQFF
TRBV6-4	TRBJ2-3	CASSAGRDTDTQYF
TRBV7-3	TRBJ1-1	CASSSGQRSANTEAFF
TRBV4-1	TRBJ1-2	CASSQGPTGGYGYTF
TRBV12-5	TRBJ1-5	CASGLVSQPNQPQHF
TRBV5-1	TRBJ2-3	CASRSRGKDTQYF
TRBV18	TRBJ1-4	CASSPPNAEKLFF
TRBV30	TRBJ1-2	CAWRQGKVWYGYTF
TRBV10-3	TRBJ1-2	CAIRGQDYGYTF
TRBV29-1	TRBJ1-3	CSVHGGSENTIYF
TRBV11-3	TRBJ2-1	CASSYPPQGDPNEQFF
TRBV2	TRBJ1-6	CASSMTANSPLHF
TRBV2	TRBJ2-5	CASRRLAGQETQYF
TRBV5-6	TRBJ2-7	CASSHGGQGAYEQYF
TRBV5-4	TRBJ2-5	CASSSIAGRETQYF